The clone carrying this T cell receptor (beta chain) was counted ten times or more. The antigen is not known. The sample is drawn from a study of T-cell reconstitution after alpha-beta-depleted transplantation in children. Study observations and caveats: At around two months after transplant, the alpha-beta T cells were reportedly derived from several hundred expanded clones that came from non-depleted graft cells. By one year post-transplant, T-cell counts and diversity largely arose from T cells that were newly produced. Recipient T cells and thymic progenitors that survived were the source of the high TCRbeta diversity seen at day 60 in some patients.

J lost 1 base, V lost 4 bases, and 4 bases had no gene match. Looked up from germline, CDR1 is SEHNR and CDR2 is FQNEAQ (reference sequence). The CDR3 runs to 14 residues. Molecular barcoding with unique molecular identifiers was used for the TCRbeta library. TCRdb re-called the PCR reads through MiXCR, storing one row per CDR3 protein. The repertoire holds approximately 89,000 distinct CDR3 sequences, with around 15% as singletons. V gene TRBV7-9 combines with J gene TRBJ2-7; 7 nucleotides match TRBD1. The source was PBMCs, mostly from graft donor cells, collected 180 days after TCRalphabeta/CD19-depleted stem cell transplant. This receptor was obtained from a male patient aged 2 to 9 who had a stem cell transplant for acute lymphoblastic leukemia, so the T cells may come from the graft donor. CDR3 DNA: TGTGCCAGCAGCTGGGGACAGTCTTCCTACGAGCAGTACTTC. This sequence encodes CASSWGQSSYEQYF.